This is a list of T cell receptor beta chains from one sample in a study of blood T cell repertoires in COVID-19. Sequencing was performed with immunoSEQ multiplex PCR; in TCRdb, only in-frame clones are kept and a portion is missing. The data show about 350,000 clones, approximately 89% seen once. Input material: peripheral blood. Every receptor here comes from a woman aged 60-75 years with COVID-19, enrolled during active disease. The CDR3 runs from the conserved cysteine through the conserved F or W. Fields, in order: D gene, J gene, V gene, clone size, CDR3 DNA, CDR3 protein. D genes are given only for firm matches. The listing skips clone size in some rows; elsewhere it reads once, few, many or a size class.

TRBD1 | TRBJ1-2 | TRBV19 | - | TGTGCCAGTAGTATAGATAGGACAGGACGGGGCTACACCTTC | CASSIDRTGRGYTF
TRBD1 | TRBJ2-7 | TRBV18 | - | TGTGCCAGCTCACGGGGGACAGGTCTGAACTACGAGCAGTACTTC | CASSRGTGLNYEQYF
TRBD1 | TRBJ2-2 | TRBV9 | - | TGTGCCAGCAGCTCAGGACAGGGTGACACCGGGGAGCTGTTTTTT | CASSSGQGDTGELFF
- | TRBJ1-2 | TRBV14 | - | TGTGCCAGCAGCCAGGGAGTTACCAACTATGGCTACACCTTC | CASSQGVTNYGYTF
TRBD1 | TRBJ2-7 | TRBV2 | - | TGTGCCAGCTCCGGGACAGGACCCTACGAGCAGTACTTC | CASSGTGPYEQYF
TRBD2 | TRBJ2-3 | TRBV5-1 | - | TGCGCCAGCAGCCTGCGGACTAGCGGGACAGATACGCAGTATTTT | CASSLRTSGTDTQYF
- | TRBJ1-3 | TRBV7-2 | few | TGTGCCAGCAGCTTAGGGACTCAAGGAAACACCATATATTTT | CASSLGTQGNTIYF
- | TRBJ1-2 | TRBV6-4 | - | TGTGCCAGCAGTGCCCAGGGAACCGGTTATGGCTACACCTTC | CASSAQGTGYGYTF
TRBD1 | TRBJ2-1 | TRBV6-5 | once | TGTGCCAGCAGGCATCCGGGACAGGGGTACAATGAGCAGTTCTTC | CASRHPGQGYNEQFF
- | TRBJ1-1 | TRBV5-1 | - | TGCGCCAGCAGCAACAGCAGGATTGAAGCTTTCTTT | CASSNSRIEAFF
- | TRBJ1-2 | TRBV19 | - | TGTGCCAGTCTCGGCCAGGGGACTAACTATGGCTACACCTTC | CASLGQGTNYGYTF
- | TRBJ2-7 | TRBV6-1 | - | TGTGCCAGCAGTGAAAGACAGGCCCAAGCGGTGGGGCAGTACTTC | CASSERQAQAVGQYF
TRBD1 | TRBJ1-2 | TRBV19 | - | TGTGCCAGTAGTTTCCGGACAGGGGGCTATGGCTACACCTTC | CASSFRTGGYGYTF
TRBD1 | TRBJ1-3 | TRBV28 | - | TGTGCCAGCAGTTCCGGGACAGGGCTCTCTGGAAACACCATATATTTT | CASSSGTGLSGNTIYF
- | TRBJ2-1 | TRBV2 | few | TGTGCCAGGGCGACAGGTAACAATGAGCAGTTCTTC | CARATGNNEQFF
TRBD1 | TRBJ1-4 | TRBV28 | - | TGTGCCAGCAGTTTATTAAGTACAGGGGACGCGAATGAAAAACTGTTTTTT | CASSLLSTGDANEKLFF
TRBD1 | TRBJ2-5 | TRBV6-5 | - | TGTGCCAGCAGGTTACAGGGGATTAGGGAGACCCAGTACTTC | CASRLQGIRETQYF
TRBD1 | TRBJ1-2 | TRBV3-1/TRBV3-2 | - | TGTGCCAGCAGCCAAGGCCCAGGGGGCGCGAGGGGCTACACCTTC | CASSQGPGGARGYTF
TRBD2 | TRBJ2-3 | TRBV9 | - | TGTGCCAGCAGCTCCAGGGGGACTAGCGTTGCAGATACGCAGTATTTT | CASSSRGTSVADTQYF
- | TRBJ1-1 | TRBV5-1 | - | TGCGCCAGCAGCTTGTTGGCGGAAACTGAAGCTTTCTTT | CASSLLAETEAFF
TRBD1 | TRBJ1-4 | TRBV19 | - | TGTGCCAGTAGTTTTCGGGACAGGAGTAATGAAAAACTGTTTTTT | CASSFRDRSNEKLFF
TRBD1 | TRBJ2-7 | TRBV5-1 | - | TGCGCCAGCAAGAGACAGGGCAACTCCTACGAGCAGTACTTC | CASKRQGNSYEQYF
- | TRBJ2-7 | TRBV30 | few | TGTGCCTGGAGCGACAACTACGAGCAGTACTTC | CAWSDNYEQYF
- | TRBJ1-1 | TRBV2 | few | TGTGCCAGCACCGAGCTGCGGAGTTGGACTGAAGCTTTCTTT | CASTELRSWTEAFF
TRBD1 | TRBJ1-5 | TRBV6-2/TRBV6-3 | - | TGTGCCAGCAGTACCGGGACAGAAAATCAGCCCCAGCATTTT | CASSTGTENQPQHF
- | TRBJ1-2 | TRBV5-1 | once | TGCGCCAGCAGCTTGTACATCGGAAGGGGTCATGGCTACACCTTC | CASSLYIGRGHGYTF
- | TRBJ1-6 | TRBV2 | - | TGTGCCAGCAGTGAAACTGCGGGAGGGAATTCACCCCTCCACTTT | CASSETAGGNSPLHF
TRBD1 | TRBJ1-1 | TRBV3-1/TRBV3-2 | - | TGTGCCAGCAGCCTACAGGGGCCCAGGGGGGCTTTCTTT | CASSLQGPRGAFF
- | TRBJ1-1 | TRBV2 | - | TGTGCCAGCAGCTACTCACAGGGGAACACTGAAGCTTTCTTT | CASSYSQGNTEAFF
- | TRBJ1-6 | TRBV6-5 | - | TGTGCCAGCAGTCTAGGGGGGGGGTATAATTCACCCCTCCACTTT | CASSLGGGYNSPLHF
TRBD1 | TRBJ2-7 | TRBV7-9 | - | TGTGCCAGCAGTCTGGGACAGGGGTTCTACGAGCAGTACTTC | CASSLGQGFYEQYF
- | TRBJ1-1 | TRBV11-2 | - | TGTGCCAGCACCCCAACGGAGGGCCGGGCTGCTGAAGCTTTCTTT | CASTPTEGRAAEAFF
TRBD1 | TRBJ1-5 | TRBV12-3/TRBV12-4 | - | TGTGCCAGCAGTCGTAGGGGGCACCAGCCCCAGCATTTT | CASSRRGHQPQHF
- | TRBJ1-6 | TRBV9 | - | TGTGCCAGCAGCGTAGGGGGGCAGTCTAATTCACCCCTCCACTTT | CASSVGGQSNSPLHF
- | TRBJ2-3 | TRBV10-3 | - | TGTGCCATCAGTGAGTCTGAGCGGGATACGCAGTATTTT | CAISESERDTQYF
- | TRBJ2-7 | TRBV5-5 | - | TGTGCCAGCAGCTTGGGTCAGGGGGGGCAGTACTTC | CASSLGQGGQYF
TRBD1 | TRBJ2-2 | TRBV2 | once | TGTGCCAGCAGGGGGGACAGGGCATTCACCGGGGAGCTGTTTTTT | CASRGDRAFTGELFF
- | TRBJ2-1 | TRBV7-7 | - | TGTGCTAGCAGCTTAGATCGAGGCCCCTACAATGAGCAGTTCTTC | CASSLDRGPYNEQFF
- | TRBJ1-2 | TRBV5-1 | - | TGCGCCAGCAGCCCGGGAGCAGGGTTTGGCTACACCTTC | CASSPGAGFGYTF
TRBD1 | TRBJ2-1 | TRBV20-1 | - | TGCAGTGCGAGACAGGGGTATGAGCAGTTCTTC | CSARQGYEQFF
TRBD2 | TRBJ2-2 | TRBV5-1 | - | TGCGCCAGCAGCTCGGGACTAGCGGGGGGCTACACCGGGGAGCTGTTTTTT | CASSSGLAGGYTGELFF
TRBD1 | TRBJ1-1 | TRBV5-1 | - | TGCGCCAGCACCCTCGACAGGGGATTTGGTGAAGCTTTCTTT | CASTLDRGFGEAFF
- | TRBJ1-1 | TRBV11-2 | - | TGTGCCAGCAGCTTAGACCCTACAGGGTCTGAAGCTTTCTTT | CASSLDPTGSEAFF
- | TRBJ2-3 | TRBV3-1/TRBV3-2 | - | TGTGCCAGCAGCCAAAAGGGCCTAGCCCCAGATACGCAGTATTTT | CASSQKGLAPDTQYF
- | TRBJ1-1 | TRBV20-1 | - | TGCAGTGCCAGTGGGGGAAGGGGGAACACTGAAGCTTTCTTT | CSASGGRGNTEAFF
TRBD1 | TRBJ2-1 | TRBV7-9 | - | TGTGCCAGCAGCTTACCAACAGGGGTGGTTGAGCAGTTCTTC | CASSLPTGVVEQFF
- | TRBJ1-1 | TRBV6-5 | - | TGTGCCAGCAGGGATAACAGGTACACTGAAGCTTTCTTT | CASRDNRYTEAFF
- | TRBJ2-7 | TRBV7-6 | - | TGTGCCAGCAGCTTAACCAGGGACTACGAGCAGTACTTC | CASSLTRDYEQYF
- | TRBJ1-6 | TRBV21-1 | - | TGTGCCAGCAGCAAAGTGTCGGGCAGGGGTCAGACGCCCTATAATTCACCCCTCCACTTT | CASSKVSGRGQTPYNSPLHF
- | TRBJ1-6 | TRBV5-1 | - | TGCGCCAGCAGCTTGGGGGCAGTGAGGGGGTCACCCCTCCACTTT | CASSLGAVRGSPLHF
TRBD2 | TRBJ2-1 | TRBV7-2 | - | TGTGCCAGCAGCAACCAGCCGGGACTAGGGGGAAATGAGCAGTTCTTC | CASSNQPGLGGNEQFF
- | TRBJ1-4 | TRBV12-5 | - | TGTGCTAGTGGTTTGGGACTGGTCGGGATTAATGAAAAACTGTTTTTT | CASGLGLVGINEKLFF